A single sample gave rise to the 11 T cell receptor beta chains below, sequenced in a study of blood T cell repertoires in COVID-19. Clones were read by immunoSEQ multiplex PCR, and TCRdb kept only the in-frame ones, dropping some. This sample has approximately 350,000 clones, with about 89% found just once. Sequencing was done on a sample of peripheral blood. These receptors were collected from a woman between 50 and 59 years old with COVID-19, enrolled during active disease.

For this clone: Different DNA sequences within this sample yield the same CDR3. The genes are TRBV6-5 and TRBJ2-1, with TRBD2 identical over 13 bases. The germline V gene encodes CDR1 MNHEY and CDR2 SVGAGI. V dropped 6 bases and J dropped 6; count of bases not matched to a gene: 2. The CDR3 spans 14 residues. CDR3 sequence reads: CASSRLAGGNEQFF. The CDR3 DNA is TGTGCCAGCAGCAGACTAGCGGGAGGCAATGAGCAGTTCTTC.

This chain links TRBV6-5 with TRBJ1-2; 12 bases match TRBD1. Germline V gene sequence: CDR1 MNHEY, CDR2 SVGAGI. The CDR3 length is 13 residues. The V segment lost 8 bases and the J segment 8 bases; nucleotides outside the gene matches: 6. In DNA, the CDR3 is TGTGCCAGCTCGGGACAGGGGGCGCCAGGCTACACCTTC. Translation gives CASSGQGAPGYTF.

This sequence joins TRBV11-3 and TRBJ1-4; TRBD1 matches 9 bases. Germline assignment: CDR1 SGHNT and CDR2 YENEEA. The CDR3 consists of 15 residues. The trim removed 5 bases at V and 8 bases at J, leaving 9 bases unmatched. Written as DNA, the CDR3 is TGTGCCAGCAGCCCCGGGACAGGGCTAGCGGAAAAACTGTTTTTT. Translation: CASSPGTGLAEKLFF.

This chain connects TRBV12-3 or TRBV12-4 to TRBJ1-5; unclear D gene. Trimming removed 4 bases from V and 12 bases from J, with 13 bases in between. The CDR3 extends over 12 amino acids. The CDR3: CASSSNMKSQHF. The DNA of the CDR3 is TGTGCCAGCAGTTCCAACATGAAAAGCCAGCATTTT.

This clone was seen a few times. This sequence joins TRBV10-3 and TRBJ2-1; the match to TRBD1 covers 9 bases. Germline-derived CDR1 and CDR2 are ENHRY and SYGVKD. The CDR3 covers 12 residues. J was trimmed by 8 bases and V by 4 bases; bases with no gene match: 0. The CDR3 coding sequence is TGTGCCATCAGTGGACAGGGGGATGAGCAGTTCTTC. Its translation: CAISGQGDEQFF.

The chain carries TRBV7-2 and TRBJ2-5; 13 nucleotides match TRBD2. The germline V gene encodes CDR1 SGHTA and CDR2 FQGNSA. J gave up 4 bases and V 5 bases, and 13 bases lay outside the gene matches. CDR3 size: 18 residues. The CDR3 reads CASSETSGRAAGGETQYF. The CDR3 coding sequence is TGTGCCAGCAGCGAAACTAGCGGGAGGGCAGCCGGGGGAGAGACCCAGTACTTC.

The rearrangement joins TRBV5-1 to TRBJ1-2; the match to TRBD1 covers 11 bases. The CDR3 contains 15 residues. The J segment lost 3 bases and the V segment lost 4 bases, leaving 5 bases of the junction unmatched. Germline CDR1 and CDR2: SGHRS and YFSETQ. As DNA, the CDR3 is TGCGCCAGCAGCGAGAGGACAGGGGGCGACTATGGCTACACCTTC. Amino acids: CASSERTGGDYGYTF.

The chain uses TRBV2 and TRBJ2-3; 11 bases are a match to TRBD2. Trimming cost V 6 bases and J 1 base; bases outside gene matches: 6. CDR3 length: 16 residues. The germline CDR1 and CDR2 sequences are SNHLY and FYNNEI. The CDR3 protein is CASRRGTSGRTDTQYF. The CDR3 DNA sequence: TGTGCCAGCAGGAGGGGGACTAGCGGACGCACAGATACGCAGTATTTT.

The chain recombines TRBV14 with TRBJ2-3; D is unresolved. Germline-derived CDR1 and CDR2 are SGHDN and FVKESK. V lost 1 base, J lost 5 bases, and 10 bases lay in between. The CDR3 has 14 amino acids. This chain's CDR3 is CASSQVPRGDTQYF. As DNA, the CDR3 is TGTGCCAGCAGCCAAGTACCTAGAGGAGATACGCAGTATTTT.

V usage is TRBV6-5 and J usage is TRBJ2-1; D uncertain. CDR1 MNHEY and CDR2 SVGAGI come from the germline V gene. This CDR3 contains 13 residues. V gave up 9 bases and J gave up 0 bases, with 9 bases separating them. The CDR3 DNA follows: TGTGCCAGTTCAAGAGACTCCTACAATGAGCAGTTCTTC. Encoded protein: CASSRDSYNEQFF.

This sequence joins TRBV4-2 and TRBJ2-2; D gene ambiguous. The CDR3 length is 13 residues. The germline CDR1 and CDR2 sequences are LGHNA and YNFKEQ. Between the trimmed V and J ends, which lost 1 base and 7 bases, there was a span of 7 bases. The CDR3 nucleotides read TGTGCCAGCAGCCAAGCCGCGTACGGGGAGCTGTTTTTT. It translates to CASSQAAYGELFF.